Listed here are 9 T cell receptor beta chains from one sample, sequenced in a study of beta chain features in type 1 diabetes. As every portion of the isolated RNA was reverse transcribed, the sequencing read expressed TCRB transcripts. The repertoire was sequenced with immunoSEQ multiplex PCR; TCRdb's copy has only in-frame clones and lacks some. Of a few hundred thousand clones in the sample, roughly 15% were seen once. Sequencing was carried out using naive CD4+ T cells from blood. The receptor set was obtained from a woman aged 18-29 years in good health.

This clone was observed a few times. This chain links TRBV4-3 with TRBJ1-2, with 9 positions matching TRBD1. The CDR3 sequence is 16 residues long. Germline loops: CDR1 LGHNA, CDR2 YSLEER. Trimming at V came to 4 bases and at J to 5 bases, leaving 11 bases not matched to a gene. The CDR3 protein is CASSRRTGTGTYGYTF. Written as DNA, the CDR3 is TGCGCCAGCAGCCGACGCACGGGGACAGGGACGTATGGCTACACCTTC.

This clone was detected a few times. The V and J genes are TRBV28 and TRBJ2-7; TRBD2 matches 8 bases. J was trimmed by 3 bases and V by 3 bases; bases with no gene match: 4. The CDR3 contains 14 residues. From germline, CDR1 is MDHEN and CDR2 SYDVKM. The CDR3 spells CASSLTSVYYEQYF. In DNA, the CDR3 is TGTGCCAGCAGTTTGACTAGCGTTTACTACGAGCAGTACTTC.

The genes are TRBV28 and TRBJ2-5; 11 nucleotides match TRBD2. This CDR3 contains 17 residues. V gave up 3 bases and J gave up 4 bases; unmatched junction bases: 10. Per germline, CDR1 MDHEN and CDR2 SYDVKM. CDR3 loop: CASSFRASGRRGETQYF. CDR3 in DNA: TGTGCCAGCAGTTTCAGAGCTAGCGGGAGGAGAGGAGAGACCCAGTACTTC.

The rearrangement joins TRBV14 to TRBJ1-1, with D unclear. V lost 7 bases to trimming and J lost 5 bases, with 26 bases between them. Germline V gene lookup returns CDR1 SGHDN and CDR2 FVKESK. This CDR3 region has 17 residues. The CDR3 loop reads CASTTGYVSGFGTEAFF. In nucleotides, the CDR3 is TGTGCCAGCACTACTGGCTACGTTTCTGGTTTCGGGACTGAAGCTTTCTTT. The full variable domain, its missing parts supplied by reference TRBV14 and TRBJ1-1, is EAGVTQFPSHSVIEKGQTVTLRCDPISGHDNLYWYRRVMGKEIKFLLHFVKESKQDESGMPNNRFLAERTGGTYSTLKVQPAELEDSGVYFCASTTGYVSGFGTEAFFGQGTRLTVV.

The chain couples TRBV28 to TRBJ2-7, with TRBD1 matching 8 bases. Germline CDR1 is MDHEN and CDR2 is SYDVKM. The CDR3 runs 16 residues. Trimming took 0 bases from V and 5 from J; bases not matched to a gene: 9. CDR3 loop: CASSLWSQGARDEQYF. The CDR3 DNA sequence: TGTGCCAGCAGTTTATGGTCCCAGGGGGCTAGGGACGAGCAGTACTTC. The whole variable domain, filled in from reference TRBV28 and TRBJ2-7, reads DVKVTQSSRYLVKRTGEKVFLECVQDMDHENMFWYRQDPGLGLRLIYFSYDVKMKEKGDIPEGYSVSREKKERFSLILESASTNQTSMYLCASSLWSQGARDEQYFGPGTRLTVT.

The chain recombines TRBV5-6 with TRBJ1-5, with 8 bases lining up with TRBD1. V lost 3 bases to trimming and J lost 6 bases; unmatched junction nucleotides: 5. Looked up from germline, CDR1 is SGHDT and CDR2 is YYEEEE. The CDR3 spans 14 residues. The DNA for the CDR3 is TGTGCCAGCAGCTCAGGACAGGGAAGTCAGCCCCAGCATTTT. Encoded protein: CASSSGQGSQPQHF.

This clone turned up a few times. For the CDR3, the DNA is TGTGCCAGCAGCGCCAGCCCGGGGGGTGAAAAACTGTTTTTT. As protein: CASSASPGGEKLFF. The V call is TRBV7-2, the J call TRBJ1-4; a possible D gene is TRBD1 (5 bases). V was trimmed by 5 bases and J by 7 bases, leaving 14 bases between them. This CDR3 has 14 residues. CDR1 and CDR2 (germline): SGHTA, FQGNSA.

This sequence joins TRBV7-9 and TRBJ1-1, with TRBD1 as a possible D gene (6 bases). CDR3 length: 15 residues. CDR1 is SEHNR, CDR2 FQNEAQ, per germline (reference sequence). V lost 4 bases to trimming and J lost 6 bases, with 18 bases between them. The DNA of the CDR3 is TGTGCCAGCAGCTCCCGTCAGGGGCCTAGTTCTGAAGCTTTCTTT. Its translation: CASSSRQGPSSEAFF.

Only a few counts were recorded for this clone. V is TRBV29-1 and J is TRBJ2-2; 13 nucleotides match TRBD2. V lost 0 bases, J lost 4 bases, and 5 bases stayed unmatched. The CDR3 is 17 residues long. Germline lookup yields CDR1 SQVTM and CDR2 ANQGSEA. The CDR3 DNA reads as TGCAGCGTTGAAGATGGGGGACTAGCGGGGCTCACCGGGGAGCTGTTTTTT. Residues: CSVEDGGLAGLTGELFF.